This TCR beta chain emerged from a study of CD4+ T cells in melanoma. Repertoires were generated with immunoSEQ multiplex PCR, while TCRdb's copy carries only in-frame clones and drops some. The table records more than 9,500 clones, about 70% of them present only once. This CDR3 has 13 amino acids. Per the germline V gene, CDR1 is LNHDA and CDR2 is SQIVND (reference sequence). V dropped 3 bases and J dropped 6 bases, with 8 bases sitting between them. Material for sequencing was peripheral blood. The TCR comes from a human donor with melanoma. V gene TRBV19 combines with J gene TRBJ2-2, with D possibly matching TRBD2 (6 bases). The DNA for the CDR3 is TGTGCCAGTAGTATGGGGGGATCCGGGGAGCTGTTTTTT. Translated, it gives CASSMGGSGELFF. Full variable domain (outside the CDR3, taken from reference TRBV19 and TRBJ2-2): DGGITQSPKYLFRKEGQNVTLSCEQNLNHDAMYWYRQDPGQGLRLIYYSQIVNDFQKGDIAEGYSVSREKKESFPLTVTSAQKNPTAFYLCASSMGGSGELFFGEGSRLTVL.